A single sample gave rise to the 4 T cell receptor beta chains below, sequenced in a study of beta chain features in type 1 diabetes. The isolated RNA, all of it, was reverse transcribed, so expressed TCRB transcripts were what got sequenced. Assay: immunoSEQ multiplex PCR; the TCRdb copy retains only in-frame clones and omits some. Of fewer than 500,000 clones in the sample, about 15% were seen once. Sequenced: naive CD4+ T cells from blood. Receptors originate from a man aged 25-45 years in good health.

This clone was picked up many times. The CDR3 DNA sequence: TGTGCCAGCAGCCAATATGTCGAGCAGTTCTTC. Encoded protein: CASSQYVEQFF. The chain links TRBV14 to TRBJ2-1; D ambiguous. V lost 2 bases to trimming and J lost 10 bases, with 6 bases between them. CDR1 SGHDN and CDR2 FVKESK come from the germline V gene. This CDR3 contains 11 residues.

The chain couples TRBV18 to TRBJ2-3, with 8 bases that match TRBD2. The length of the CDR3 is 18 residues. The V gene's germline CDR1 is KGHSH and CDR2 LQKENI. The V and J ends lost 6 bases and 1 base, in that order; junction bases with no gene match: 15. CDR3 protein: CASSPVGAGGVGTDTQYF. The CDR3 coding sequence is TGTGCCAGCTCCCCCGTCGGTGCGGGAGGTGTCGGCACAGATACGCAGTATTTT.

This clone was recorded a few times. This chain uses TRBV9 with TRBJ2-1; 8 bases are shared with TRBD2. Germline CDR1 is SGDLS and CDR2 is YYNGEE. The CDR3 runs to 15 residues. V shed 4 bases and J 4 bases; nucleotides not matched to a gene: 7. The DNA of the CDR3 is TGTGCCAGCAGCCTGGGGACTAGGGATTACAATGAGCAGTTCTTC. Translation: CASSLGTRDYNEQFF.

This sequence joins TRBV5-4 and TRBJ1-1, with TRBD1 identical over 7 bases. CDR1 SGHNT and CDR2 YYREEE come from the germline V gene (reference sequence). V trimming: 0 bases; J trimming: 3 bases; junction bases outside the gene matches: 2. The CDR3 is 14 residues long. CDR3 loop: CASSLEGADTEAFF. As DNA, the CDR3 is TGTGCCAGCAGCTTGGAGGGGGCGGACACTGAAGCTTTCTTT.